This T cell receptor beta chain was retrieved from a study of CD8+CD57+ T cells in acquired aplastic anemia. Study context: Sequencing produced an average of roughly 11 million reads per healthy donor for CD4+ cells. Study results and limitations: A set of roughly 27 CD8+ CDR3 sequences was shared between patients and controls, and these sequences appeared highly expressed in patients.

Germline V gene lookup returns CDR1 SGHAT and CDR2 FQDESV (reference sequence). The CDR3 is 16 residues long. Between the trimmed V and J ends, which lost 1 base and 0 bases, there was a span of 9 bases. On this clonotype: The antigen is unknown.

Profiling of TCR beta VDJ combinations and CDR3 sequences used genomic DNA as template. TCRdb processed the reads anew with MiXCR; each CDR3 protein has one entry. The sample shows some 42,000 distinct CDR3 sequences, around 67% of them seen only once. The sequenced sample consisted of sorted CD4+, CD8+, or CD8+CD57+ T cells (not recorded which) from PBMCs. This TCR came from a human donor in good health, serving as a control. The chain uses TRBV11-1 and TRBJ2-2; D remains ambiguous. The CDR3 sequence: CASSLVSGSNTGELFF. The CDR3 nucleotides read TGTGCCAGCAGCTTAGTCTCAGGTTCGAACACCGGGGAGCTGTTTTTT.